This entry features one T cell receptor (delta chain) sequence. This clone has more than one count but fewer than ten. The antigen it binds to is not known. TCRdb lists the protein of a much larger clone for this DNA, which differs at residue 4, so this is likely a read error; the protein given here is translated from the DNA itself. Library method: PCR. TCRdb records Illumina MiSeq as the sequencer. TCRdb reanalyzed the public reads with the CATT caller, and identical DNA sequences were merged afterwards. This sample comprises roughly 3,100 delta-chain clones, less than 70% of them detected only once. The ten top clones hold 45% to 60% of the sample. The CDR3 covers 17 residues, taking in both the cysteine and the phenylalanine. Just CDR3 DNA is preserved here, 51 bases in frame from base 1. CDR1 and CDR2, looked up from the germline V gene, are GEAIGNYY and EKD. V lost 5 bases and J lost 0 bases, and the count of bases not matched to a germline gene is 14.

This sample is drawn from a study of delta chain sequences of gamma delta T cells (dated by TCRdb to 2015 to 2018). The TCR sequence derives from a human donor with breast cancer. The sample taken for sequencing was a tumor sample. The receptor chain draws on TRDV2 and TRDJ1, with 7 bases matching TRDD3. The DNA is TGTGCCTGTGTCACGGTGGGGGACCTTGGTTACACCGATAAACTCATCTTT. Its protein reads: CACVTVGDLGYTDKLIF.